Shown below are 2 T cell receptor beta chains from a single sample sequenced in a study of T cells in Graves' hyperthyroidism and ophthalmopathy. TCR beta CDR3 regions were amplified from RNA. An initial round of RT-PCR targeting the TCR CDR3 relied on the HTBI primer set. TCRdb reprocessed the multiplex PCR reads with MiXCR, giving one entry per CDR3 protein. This sample has some 560,000 distinct CDR3 sequences, with 15% to 17% found just once. Sequenced input: blood. The receptor source for this set is a woman aged 25 to 39 with Graves' hyperthyroidism.

This clonotype occurred a few times. This chain uses TRBV24-1 with TRBJ2-2; no firm D call. The CDR3 covers 13 residues. Germline assignment: CDR1 KGHDR and CDR2 SFDVKD. V shed 4 bases and J shed 1 base, with 3 bases lying between them. In nucleotides, the CDR3 is TGTGCCACCAGTGACAGGAACACCGGGGAGCTGTTTTTT. Its protein is CATSDRNTGELFF.

This clonotype has ten or more counts. The rearrangement links TRBV28 to TRBJ2-5, with D maybe TRBD1 (6 bases). The V and J ends lost 4 bases and 2 bases respectively, with 20 bases between them. Germline V lookup: CDR1 MDHEN, CDR2 SYDVKM. The CDR3 spans 17 residues. The CDR3 sequence is CASSSSRYIQGQETQYF. DNA for the CDR3: TGTGCCAGCAGTTCTTCACGATACATTCAGGGGCAAGAGACCCAGTACTTC.